One and the same sample provided the 11 T cell receptor beta chains below, sequenced in a study of beta chain features in type 1 diabetes. The sequenced template was cDNA made from the entire isolated RNA. Repertoires were generated with immunoSEQ multiplex PCR, while TCRdb's copy carries only in-frame clones and drops some. The sample lists roughly 300,000 clones, around 15% occurring once. Sequencing input: central memory CD4+ T cells from blood. The receptors derive from a man younger than 40 in good health.

This clone has a handful of counts. CDR3 nucleotides: TGTGCCAGCAGTTTGGGGCTAGCGAACACAGATACGCAGTATTTT. It codes for CASSLGLANTDTQYF. The gene calls are TRBV6-6 and TRBJ2-3; maybe TRBD2 (6 bases). CDR1 and CDR2 (germline): MNHNY, SVGAGI (reference sequence). The CDR3 is 15 amino acids. Trimming left V 4 bases short and J 2 bases short, with 13 bases between.

This clone was seen at least ten times. The chain has TRBV27 and TRBJ2-5; TRBD2 matches 8 bases. V was clipped by 6 bases and J by 4 bases; unmatched bases: 10. CDR3 length: 15 amino acids. The germline V gene encodes CDR1 MNHEY and CDR2 SMNVEV (reference sequence). The CDR3 loop reads CASSPGGAWGETQYF. The CDR3 DNA reads as TGTGCCAGCAGCCCCGGGGGGGCCTGGGGAGAGACCCAGTACTTC.

This clone has more than one count but fewer than ten. This chain uses TRBV4-1 with TRBJ1-5; TRBD1 is a possible D gene (5 bases). Trimming removed 1 base from V and 5 bases from J, with 12 bases in between. The CDR3 is made up of 15 amino acids. Germline assignment: CDR1 MGHRA and CDR2 YSYEKL. CDR3 amino acids: CASSQAAGGDQPQHF. In DNA form, the CDR3 reads TGCGCCAGCAGCCAAGCTGCGGGGGGGGATCAGCCCCAGCATTTT.

This clone was counted many times. The V gene is TRBV27, the J gene TRBJ2-6; the D is unclear. This CDR3 is built from 17 residues. From germline, CDR1 is MNHEY and CDR2 SMNVEV (reference sequence). V was clipped by 2 bases and J by 5 bases, with 16 bases between them. The CDR3 DNA reads TGTGCCAGCAGTTTAGAAGGGCCCACTACATGGGCCAACGTCCTGACTTTC. Its translation is CASSLEGPTTWANVLTF.

This clone was counted many times. This chain connects TRBV27 to TRBJ2-4; 7 bases agree with TRBD1. CDR1 is MNHEY, CDR2 SMNVEV, per germline (reference sequence). The CDR3 length is 16 residues. Trimming at V came to 4 bases and at J to 0 bases, leaving 6 bases not matched to a gene. CDR3 sequence (DNA): TGTGCCAGCAGTTCAGGGACAGTAGGAGCCAAAAACATTCAGTACTTC. Its translation: CASSSGTVGAKNIQYF.

This clone has a count of ten or more. No conserved phenylalanine or tryptophan is present at the end of the CDR3, so a read error is the likely explanation. The limits of the CDR3 on the DNA are not certain, so only TCRdb's listed CDR3 is given. The chain links TRBV23-1 to TRBJ2-7; the D call of TRBD2 is as the table states it, not checked on the DNA. TRBV23-1 is an ORF; its function is uncertain. The length of the CDR3 is 12 amino acids, counting both ends. Here the CDR3 reads CASSQCLAGVWG.

The J gene is TRBJ1-1, the V gene TRBV6-6; the match to TRBD1 covers 7 bases. Trimming cost V 2 bases and J 5 bases; bases outside gene matches: 8. Germline V gene sequence: CDR1 MNHNY, CDR2 SVGAGI (reference sequence). This CDR3 has 15 residues. CDR3 amino acids: CASSYGQGVGTEAFF. In DNA form, the CDR3 reads TGTGCCAGCAGTTACGGCCAGGGGGTGGGTACTGAAGCTTTCTTT.

This clone was counted only a few times. The rearrangement joins TRBV4-1 to TRBJ2-2; D unclear. Germline CDR1 and CDR2: MGHRA and YSYEKL. Trimming removed 0 bases at V and 7 bases at J, with 6 bases between. CDR3 length: 13 residues. DNA for the CDR3: TGCGCCAGCAGCCAAGATAGAATCGGGGAGCTGTTTTTT. Its protein product is CASSQDRIGELFF.

The chain uses TRBV7-3 and TRBJ1-2, with 7 nucleotides matching TRBD1. J lost 4 bases, V lost 2 bases, and 10 bases had no gene match. From germline, CDR1 is SGHTA and CDR2 FQGTGA. The CDR3 runs 16 residues. Here the CDR3 DNA reads TGTGCCAGCAGCTTATTCCCCGGGACAGCGCCCTATGGCTACACCTTC. It codes for CASSLFPGTAPYGYTF.

This clone was picked up a small number of times. This chain links TRBV4-1 with TRBJ1-2; D is unclear. Between the trimmed V and J ends, which lost 0 bases and 4 bases, there was a span of 3 bases. From germline, CDR1 is MGHRA and CDR2 YSYEKL. There are 12 residues in the CDR3. The CDR3 loop reads CASSQESYGYTF. The CDR3 region has the DNA TGCGCCAGCAGCCAAGAGAGCTATGGCTACACCTTC.

This clone has a handful of counts. J is TRBJ2-2 and V is TRBV7-9; 10 nucleotides match TRBD1. The CDR3 is 15 residues long. The J segment lost 4 bases and the V segment lost 6 bases, leaving 5 bases of the junction unmatched. Germline lookup yields CDR1 SEHNR and CDR2 FQNEAQ (reference sequence). The CDR3 loop is CASRTRQGATGELFF. For the CDR3, the DNA is TGTGCCAGCAGGACAAGACAGGGGGCCACCGGGGAGCTGTTTTTT.